Listed below are T cell receptor beta chains from one sample, sequenced in a study of blood T cell repertoires in COVID-19. The data were produced by immunoSEQ multiplex PCR, yet TCRdb's version contains in-frame clones alone and is incomplete. The sample yields roughly 90,000 clones, about 80% seen once. The sequenced sample was peripheral blood. These receptors all stem from a woman in her 70s with acute or convalescent COVID-19. The CDR3 runs from the conserved cysteine through the conserved F or W. D genes are given only for firm matches. Size tells how often a clone was seen (once, few, many) or the class of an expanded clone, and some rows leave it out.

v_gene	j_gene	abundance	d_gene	CDR3aa	CDR3nt
TRBV6-5	TRBJ1-4	-	TRBD1	CASSYSRTGIQLFF	TGTGCCAGCAGTTACTCCAGGACAGGAATTCAACTGTTTTTT
TRBV19	TRBJ1-1	-	-	CASTPGHILGEAFF	TGTGCCAGTACCCCCGGACATATCTTGGGCGAAGCTTTCTTT
TRBV6-5	TRBJ2-7	-	-	CASSYGVTSPYEQYF	TGTGCCAGCAGTTACGGGGTTACTAGTCCCTACGAGCAGTACTTC
TRBV6-5	TRBJ2-2	-	-	CATLQGPGELFF	TGTGCCACCTTGCAGGGCCCCGGGGAGCTGTTTTTT
TRBV28	TRBJ2-7	-	-	CASSLGGPPYEQYF	TGTGCCAGCAGTTTAGGAGGGCCCCCCTACGAGCAGTACTTC
TRBV7-9	TRBJ2-5	few	-	CASRKNRVETQYF	TGTGCCAGCAGGAAAAACAGGGTTGAGACCCAGTACTTC
TRBV11-2	TRBJ2-7	-	-	CASSLDLSYEQYF	TGTGCCAGCAGCTTAGATCTGTCCTACGAGCAGTACTTC
TRBV4-2	TRBJ1-4	-	-	CASSQGGTNEKLFF	TGTGCCAGCAGCCAAGGAGGGACTAATGAAAAACTGTTTTTT
TRBV4-3	TRBJ1-4	-	TRBD1	CASSQQGQINEKLFF	TGCGCCAGCAGCCAACAGGGACAGATAAATGAAAAACTGTTTTTT
TRBV5-1	TRBJ1-4	few	TRBD1	CASSLGAGGTNEKLFF	TGCGCCAGCAGCTTGGGGGCAGGGGGTACTAATGAAAAACTGTTTTTT
TRBV6-1	TRBJ2-1	-	TRBD2	CASSEGSSGSIGEQFF	TGTGCCAGCAGTGAAGGATCTAGCGGATCTATCGGTGAGCAGTTCTTC
TRBV7-2	TRBJ2-7	-	TRBD2	CASSLVPAGGREQYF	TGTGCCAGCAGCTTGGTGCCAGCGGGGGGGCGCGAGCAGTACTTC
TRBV4-2	TRBJ2-3	-	-	CASSQDPRRTDTQYF	TGTGCCAGCAGCCAAGATCCGAGGCGCACAGATACGCAGTATTTT
TRBV4-2	TRBJ2-3	-	TRBD2	CASAKREGTDTQYF	TGTGCCAGCGCGAAGCGGGAGGGCACAGATACGCAGTATTTT
TRBV24-1	TRBJ2-5	-	TRBD1	CATSDPQGAGETQYF	TGTGCCACCAGTGACCCACAGGGGGCTGGAGAGACCCAGTACTTC
TRBV6-5	TRBJ2-1	-	TRBD2	CASDIAGAYNEQFF	TGTGCCAGCGACATAGCGGGAGCCTACAATGAGCAGTTCTTC
TRBV10-1	TRBJ2-5	-	-	CASRYMGLQETQYF	TGCGCCAGCAGGTATATGGGACTCCAAGAGACCCAGTACTTC
TRBV10-3	TRBJ1-3	-	-	CAISPSTGSGNTIYF	TGTGCCATCAGCCCGTCTACCGGCTCTGGAAACACCATATATTTT
TRBV7-3	TRBJ2-5	few	TRBD2	CASSLAGGSQETQYF	TGTGCCAGCAGCTTGGCGGGAGGTTCGCAAGAGACCCAGTACTTC
TRBV23-1	TRBJ2-4	once	TRBD1	CASSVQGVNIQYF	TGCGCCAGCAGTGTGCAGGGGGTGAACATTCAGTACTTC